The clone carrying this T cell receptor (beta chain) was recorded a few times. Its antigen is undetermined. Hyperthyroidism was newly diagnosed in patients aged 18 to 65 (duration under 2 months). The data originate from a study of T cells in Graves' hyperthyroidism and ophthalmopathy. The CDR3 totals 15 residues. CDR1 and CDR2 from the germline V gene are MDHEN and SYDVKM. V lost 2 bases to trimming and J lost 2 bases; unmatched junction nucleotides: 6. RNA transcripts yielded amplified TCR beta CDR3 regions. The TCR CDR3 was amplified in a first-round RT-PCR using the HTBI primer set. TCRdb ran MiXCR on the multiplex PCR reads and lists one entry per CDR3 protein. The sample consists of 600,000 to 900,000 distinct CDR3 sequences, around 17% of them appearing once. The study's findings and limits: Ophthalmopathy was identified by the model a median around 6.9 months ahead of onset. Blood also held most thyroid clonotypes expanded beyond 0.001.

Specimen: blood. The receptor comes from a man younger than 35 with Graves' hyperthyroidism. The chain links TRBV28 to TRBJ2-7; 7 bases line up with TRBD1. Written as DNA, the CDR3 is TGTGCCAGCAGTTTAAGGACAGGTCCTGCCTACGAGCAGTACTTC. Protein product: CASSLRTGPAYEQYF. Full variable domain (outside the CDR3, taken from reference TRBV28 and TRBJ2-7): DVKVTQSSRYLVKRTGEKVFLECVQDMDHENMFWYRQDPGLGLRLIYFSYDVKMKEKGDIPEGYSVSREKKERFSLILESASTNQTSMYLCASSLRTGPAYEQYFGPGTRLTVT.